This TCR beta chain was captured by sequencing in a study of T cell responses to AZD1222 COVID-19 vaccine. For the study at large: Second-dose recipients at about 4 or about 12 weeks were treated as one pooled group.

As to this clone: Its antigen is undetermined.

Study outcomes and limitations: Mostly white British, mostly female donors; authors suggested clonal diversity may be underestimated. After two AZD1222 doses, spike-specific TCR breadth and depth rose versus day 0. The CD4 TCRs associated with vaccination extended across spike and predominated at 160-218 and 743-854.

Trimming cost V 2 bases and J 5 bases, with 18 bases left between them. CDR3 length: 16 residues. Looked up from germline, CDR1 is KGHSH and CDR2 is LQKENI. Assay used: immunoSEQ multiplex PCR; TCRdb lists only in-frame clones, some missing. The table includes fewer than 150,000 clones, around 89% detected once. Sequenced here: peripheral blood, sampled on day 0 of AZD1222 vaccination. V usage is TRBV18 and J usage is TRBJ1-1; D is uncertain. The receptor's source is an adult in good health. The CDR3 DNA reads TGTGCCAGCTCACCAAACCGGGCCCCGGTTGGAACTGAAGCTTTCTTT. The encoded protein is CASSPNRAPVGTEAFF. Based on the CDR3 plus reference TRBV18 and TRBJ1-1, the full variable domain is NAGVMQNPRHLVRRRGQEARLRCSPMKGHSHVYWYRQLPEEGLKFMVYLQKENIIDESGMPKERFSAEFPKEGPSILRIQQVVRGDSAAYFCASSPNRAPVGTEAFFGQGTRLTVV.